This T cell receptor (beta chain) was identified during a study of T cell responses to AZD1222 COVID-19 vaccine. Study-level background: Investigators merged groups given second doses at roughly 4 or roughly 12 weeks.

The protocol was immunoSEQ multiplex PCR, while the TCRdb copy is restricted to in-frame clones and leaves out a portion. The data hold 150,000 to 200,000 clones, with about 86% observed a single time. Whole-study results and caveats: The reported proportion of spike-specific TCRs targeting unmutated variant regions was nearly half.

The germline V gene encodes CDR1 LNHDA and CDR2 SQIVND (reference sequence). The germline V and J ends were trimmed by 4 bases and 2 bases, with 21 bases remaining between them. CDR3 size: 18 residues. Comment on this clone: Its cognate antigen is unknown.

Here the sequenced sample was peripheral blood, taken on day 0 of AZD1222 vaccination. This receptor was taken from an adult in good health. The chain is built from TRBV19 and TRBJ1-5; no clear D gene. CDR3 nucleotide sequence: TGTGCCAGTAGTACCCGTGGCGAGGGCGCCGGGGGCAATCAGCCCCAGCATTTT. Translating it yields CASSTRGEGAGGNQPQHF. The full variable domain, in which reference TRBV19 and TRBJ1-5 provide the parts outside the CDR3, is DGGITQSPKYLFRKEGQNVTLSCEQNLNHDAMYWYRQDPGQGLRLIYYSQIVNDFQKGDIAEGYSVSREKKESFPLTVTSAQKNPTAFYLCASSTRGEGAGGNQPQHFGDGTRLSIL.